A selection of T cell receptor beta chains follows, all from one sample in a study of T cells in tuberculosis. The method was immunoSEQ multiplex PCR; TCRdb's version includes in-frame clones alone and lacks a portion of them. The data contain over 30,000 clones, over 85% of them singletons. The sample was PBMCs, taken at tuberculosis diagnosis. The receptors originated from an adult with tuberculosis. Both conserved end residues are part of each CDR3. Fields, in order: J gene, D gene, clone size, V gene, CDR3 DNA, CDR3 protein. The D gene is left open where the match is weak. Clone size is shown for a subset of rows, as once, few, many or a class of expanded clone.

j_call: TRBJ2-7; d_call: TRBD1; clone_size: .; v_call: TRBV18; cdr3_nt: TGTGCCAGCTCACCACCGGGACAGGTATACGAGCAGTACTTC; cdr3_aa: CASSPPGQVYEQYF
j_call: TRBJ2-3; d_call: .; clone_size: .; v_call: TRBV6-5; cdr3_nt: TGTGCCAGCAGTCGGGCAGGGTTCACAGATACGCAGTATTTT; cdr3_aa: CASSRAGFTDTQYF
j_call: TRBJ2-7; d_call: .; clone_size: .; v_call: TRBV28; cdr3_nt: TGTGCCAGCAGTTCGACAGCAGCCTACGAGCAGTACTTC; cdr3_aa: CASSSTAAYEQYF
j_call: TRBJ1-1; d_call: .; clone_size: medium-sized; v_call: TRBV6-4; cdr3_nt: TGTGCCAGCAGCCTAGCCCCGGACACTGAAGCTTTCTTT; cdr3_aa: CASSLAPDTEAFF
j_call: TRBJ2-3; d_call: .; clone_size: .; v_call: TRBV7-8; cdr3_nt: TGTGCCAGCAGCTTAGGCCCGGGGGCAGATACGCAGTATTTT; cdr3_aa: CASSLGPGADTQYF
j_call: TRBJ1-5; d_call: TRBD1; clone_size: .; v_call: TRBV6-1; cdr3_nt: TGTGCCAGCAGTCCCGGACAGGGGGGCTCTCAGCCCCAGCATTTT; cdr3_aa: CASSPGQGGSQPQHF
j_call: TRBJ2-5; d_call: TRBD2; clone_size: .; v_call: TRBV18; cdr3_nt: TGTGCCAGCTCACGACTAGCGGGGGTCGGAGAGACCCAGTACTTC; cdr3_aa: CASSRLAGVGETQYF
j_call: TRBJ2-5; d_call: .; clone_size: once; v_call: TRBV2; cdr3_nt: TGTGCCAGCAGCTCCGGGACTCTCCAAGAGACCCAGTACTTC; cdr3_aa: CASSSGTLQETQYF
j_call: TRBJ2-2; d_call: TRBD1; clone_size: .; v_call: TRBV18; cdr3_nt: TGTGCCAGCTCACCACCCAGAGACAGGGGCGAACTTGCCGGGGAGCTGTTTTTT; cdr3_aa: CASSPPRDRGELAGELFF
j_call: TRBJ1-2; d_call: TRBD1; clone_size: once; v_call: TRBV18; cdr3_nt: TGTGCCAGCTCACCGGTCACAGGGGGCTATGGCTACACCTTC; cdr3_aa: CASSPVTGGYGYTF
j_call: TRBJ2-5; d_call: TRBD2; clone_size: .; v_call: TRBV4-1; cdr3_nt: TGCGCCAGCAGCCAAGTCCTAAAATACAGCGGGAGAAAGACCCAGTACTTC; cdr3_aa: CASSQVLKYSGRKTQYF
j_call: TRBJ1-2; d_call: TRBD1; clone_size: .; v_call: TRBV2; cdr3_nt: TGTGCCAGCAGTCCCTGGACAGGGGGCGATGGCTACACCTTC; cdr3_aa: CASSPWTGGDGYTF